These 15 T cell receptor beta chains originate from one sample sequenced in a study of T cell responses to AZD1222 COVID-19 vaccine. Sequenced by immunoSEQ multiplex PCR; TCRdb stores in-frame clones only, minus some. The table includes more than 70,000 clones, about nine tenths detected once. Sequencing used peripheral blood, obtained 28 days after the second AZD1222 dose. Receptors originate from an adult who received the AZD1222 COVID-19 vaccine.

The chain has TRBV5-1 and TRBJ1-1, with D hard to call. Germline CDR1 SGHRS, CDR2 YFSETQ. The V end lost 1 base, the J end lost 3 bases, and 13 bases lay between the germline ends. The CDR3 has 15 amino acids. The CDR3 coding sequence is TGCGCCAGCAGCTTGAGGGTCGGGAGGGACACTGAAGCTTTCTTT. This gives the protein CASSLRVGRDTEAFF.

The rearrangement links TRBV30 to TRBJ1-5, with 7 bases aligning to TRBD1. J lost 6 bases, V lost 1 base, and 12 bases had no gene match. Germline CDR1 GTSNPN, CDR2 SVGIG (reference sequence). The CDR3 sequence is 16 residues long. In nucleotides, the CDR3 is TGTGCCTGGAGTGCTACGGACAGGACCACGGGTCAGCCCCAGCATTTT. Translated: CAWSATDRTTGQPQHF.

The CDR3 sequence is CASSLEQGVTEAFF. In nucleotides, the CDR3 is TGTGCCAGCAGCTTGGAACAGGGAGTCACTGAAGCTTTCTTT. The chain carries TRBV5-4 and TRBJ1-1; the D gene is possibly TRBD1 (6 bases). V was cut by 0 bases and J by 4 bases, with 10 bases left in between. Per the germline V gene, CDR1 is SGHNT and CDR2 is YYREEE (reference sequence). This CDR3 spans 14 amino acids.

The chain carries TRBV6-2 or TRBV6-3 and TRBJ1-4; no clear D gene. This CDR3 region has 15 residues. Germline lookup yields CDR1 MNHEY and CDR2 SVGEGT. Trimming took off 2 bases at V and 3 bases at J, with 10 bases between the two ends. CDR3 in amino acids: CASSYALVANEKLFF. The CDR3 DNA reads TGTGCCAGCAGTTACGCCCTGGTCGCTAATGAAAAACTGTTTTTT.

The V call is TRBV20-1, the J call TRBJ2-3; D is unclear. V lost 3 bases and J 2 bases, leaving 9 bases between the germline ends. This CDR3 contains 13 residues. CDR1 and CDR2 (germline): DFQATT, SNEGSKA (reference sequence). Written as DNA, the CDR3 is TGCAGTGCTAGTCGCGCGACCACAGATACGCAGTATTTT. Its translation is CSASRATTDTQYF.

V and J are TRBV28 and TRBJ1-2; no clear D. This CDR3 is 12 amino acids long. With 6 bases removed from V and 8 bases from J, the gap between germline ends came to 13 bases. From germline, CDR1 is MDHEN and CDR2 SYDVKM. CDR3 loop: CASSSGRKGYTF. The CDR3 DNA follows: TGTGCCAGCAGCTCCGGGAGGAAGGGCTACACCTTC.

The chain uses TRBV10-3 and TRBJ1-1, with TRBD1 matching 9 bases. The CDR3 has 14 amino acids. The trim removed 10 bases at V and 1 base at J, leaving 7 bases unmatched. CDR1 is ENHRY and CDR2 is SYGVKD in the germline V gene. The CDR3 nucleotides read TGTGCCACCAGGGAGACAGGGGGGAACACTGAAGCTTTCTTT. Its translation: CATRETGGNTEAFF.

This chain joins TRBV7-8 and TRBJ2-7; the match to TRBD2 covers 12 bases. This CDR3 contains 16 residues. J was trimmed by 5 bases and V by 5 bases; bases with no gene match: 10. Looked up from germline, CDR1 is SGHVS and CDR2 is FQNEAQ. The CDR3 spells CASSRRLAGVSDEQYF. For the CDR3, the DNA is TGTGCCAGCAGCCGTCGACTAGCGGGAGTCTCTGACGAGCAGTACTTC.

The chain carries TRBV20-1 and TRBJ1-1; D not resolved. This CDR3 has 11 amino acids. The V gene's germline CDR1 is DFQATT and CDR2 SNEGSKA (reference sequence). The CDR3 region has the DNA TGCACCCCCATGGCGGACACTGAAGCTTTCTTT. Amino acids: CTPMADTEAFF.

CDR3 residues: CASSQSYDQASVTQYF. For the CDR3, the DNA is TGTGCCAGCAGCCAATCATACGATCAGGCCTCCGTGACCCAGTACTTC. The V gene is TRBV3-1 (or the pseudogene TRBV3-2), the J gene TRBJ2-5, with no clear D. V was clipped by 2 bases and J by 7 bases, with 20 bases between them. The CDR3 is made up of 16 amino acids. Germline V gene lookup returns CDR1 LGHDT and CDR2 YNNKEL (reference sequence).

This clone was seen once. The V and J genes are TRBV29-1 and TRBJ1-2; D uncertain. Per the germline V gene, CDR1 is SQVTM and CDR2 is ANQGSEA. V lost 3 bases, J lost 4 bases, and 12 bases lay in between. The CDR3 has 13 residues. CDR3 DNA sequence: TGCAGCGTTGACGGCTCCCTGCTCTATGGCTACACCTTC. This codes for CSVDGSLLYGYTF. The full variable domain, with the rest looked up from reference TRBV29-1 and TRBJ1-2, is SAVISQKPSRDICQRGTSLTIQCQVDSQVTMMFWYRQQPGQSLTLIATANQGSEATYESGFVIDKFPISRPNLTFSTLTVSNMSPEDSSIYLCSVDGSLLYGYTFGSGTRLTVV.

Here the CDR3 reads CASSPRTSTNEKLFF. CDR3 bases: TGTGCCAGCAGCCCTAGGACCTCAACTAATGAAAAACTGTTTTTT. The V call is TRBV7-8, the J call TRBJ1-4, with no clear D. Germline V gives CDR1 SGHVS, CDR2 FQNEAQ. V gave up 5 bases and J gave up 0 bases, with 10 bases separating them. This CDR3 has 15 residues.

In this sample, this clone turned up once. The chain combines TRBV12-3 or TRBV12-4 with TRBJ2-7; D not resolved. This CDR3 spans 8 amino acids. The V end was cut by 7 bases, the J end by 7 bases, with 2 bases between. The CDR3 bases are TGTGCCAGCAAAGAGCAGTACTTC. It specifies CASKEQYF.

V usage is TRBV5-8 and J usage is TRBJ2-5; TRBD1 matches at 8 bases. Germline-derived CDR1 and CDR2 are SGHTS and YDEGEE. V shed 3 bases and J 0 bases; nucleotides not matched to a gene: 7. The CDR3 loop spans 16 amino acids. The CDR3 bases are TGTGCCAGCAGCTCCGGGACAGGAGCCCACCAAGAGACCCAGTACTTC. As protein: CASSSGTGAHQETQYF.

This chain uses TRBV6-2 or TRBV6-3 with TRBJ1-3, with TRBD1 as a possible D gene (6 bases). The V end was cut by 2 bases, the J end by 0 bases, with 11 bases between. The length of the CDR3 is 16 residues. Germline V lookup: CDR1 MNHEY, CDR2 SVGEGT. This CDR3 reads CASSYLGTHSGNTIYF. CDR3 DNA: TGTGCCAGCAGTTACCTCGGGACACACTCTGGAAACACCATATATTTT.